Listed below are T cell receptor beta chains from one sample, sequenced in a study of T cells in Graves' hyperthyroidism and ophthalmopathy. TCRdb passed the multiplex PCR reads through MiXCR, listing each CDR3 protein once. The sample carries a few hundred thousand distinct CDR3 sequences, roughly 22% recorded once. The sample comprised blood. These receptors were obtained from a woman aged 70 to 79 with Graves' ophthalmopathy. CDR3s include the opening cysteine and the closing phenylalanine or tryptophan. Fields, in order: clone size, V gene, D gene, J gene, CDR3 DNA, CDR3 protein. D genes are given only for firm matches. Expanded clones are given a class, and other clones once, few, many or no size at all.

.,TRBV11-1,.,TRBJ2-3,TGTGCCAGCAGCCACACCGGCACAGATACGCAGTATTTT,CASSHTGTDTQYF
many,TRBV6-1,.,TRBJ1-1,TGTGCCAGCACCCCGCGGGGGCAGAGAACTGAAGCTTTCTTT,CASTPRGQRTEAFF
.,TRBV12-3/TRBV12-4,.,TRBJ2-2,TGTGCCAGCAGACAACAGGGAAGCCCCGGGGAGCTGTTTTTT,CASRQQGSPGELFF
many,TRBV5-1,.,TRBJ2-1,TGCGCCAGCAGCTCCGGACAGTACGATGAGCAGTTCTTC,CASSSGQYDEQFF
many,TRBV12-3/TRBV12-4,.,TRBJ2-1,TGTGCCAGCAGCCGAGGACCTCAGGGCAATGAGCAGTTCTTC,CASSRGPQGNEQFF
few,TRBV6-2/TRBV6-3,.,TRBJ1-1,TGTGCCAGCAGCCCCTTCAGAGGGGGCACTGAAGCTTTCTTT,CASSPFRGGTEAFF
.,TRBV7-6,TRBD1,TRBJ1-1,TGTGCCAGCAGCTTAGGCCTGGACAGGGAAGCTTTCTTT,CASSLGLDREAFF
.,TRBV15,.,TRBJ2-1,TGTGCCACCAGCAAATCCAGGCCAACTATCAATGAGCAGTTCTTC,CATSKSRPTINEQFF
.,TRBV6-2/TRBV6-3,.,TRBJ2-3,TGTGCCAGCAGTTACAGGCCTCAGGGTGCAGATACGCAGTATTTT,CASSYRPQGADTQYF
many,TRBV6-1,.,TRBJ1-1,TGTGCCAGCAGTTTCCCAGTTGAGAACACTGAAGCTTTCTTT,CASSFPVENTEAFF
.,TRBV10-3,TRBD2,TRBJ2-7,TGTGCCATCAGTGATGGGACTAGCGGGAGTTATGAGCAGTACTTC,CAISDGTSGSYEQYF
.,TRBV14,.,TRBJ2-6,TGTGCCAGCAGTCCGACGAGGGGACTCTCTGGGGCCAACGTCCTGACTTTC,CASSPTRGLSGANVLTF
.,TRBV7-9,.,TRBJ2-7,TGTGCCAGCAGCTTAGGTTCAGTCTCCTACGAGCAGTACTTC,CASSLGSVSYEQYF
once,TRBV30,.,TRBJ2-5,TGTGCCTGGAGCCGAGACACCGAAGAGACCCAGTACTTC,CAWSRDTEETQYF
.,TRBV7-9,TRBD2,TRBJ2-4,TGTGCCAGCAGCCCTGCGGGGAGGGTCCAAAACATTCAGTACTTC,CASSPAGRVQNIQYF
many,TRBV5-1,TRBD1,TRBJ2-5,TGCGCCAGCAGCACGGACAGGGGAGAAGAGACCCAGTACTTC,CASSTDRGEETQYF
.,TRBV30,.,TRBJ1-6,TGTGCCTGCTACAGCGCGGGCAGCTCCTATAATTCACCCCTCCACTTT,CACYSAGSSYNSPLHF
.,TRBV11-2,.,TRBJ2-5,TGTGCCAGCAGCTTAGATCGGGTCGGGGGCGGAACCCAGTACTTC,CASSLDRVGGGTQYF
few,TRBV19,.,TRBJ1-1,TGTGCCAGTAGTGGAAGGACAGCAAACACTGAAGCTTTCTTT,CASSGRTANTEAFF
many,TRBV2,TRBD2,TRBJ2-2,TGTGCCAGCAGGGGACTAGCGTCGACCGGGGAGCTGTTTTTT,CASRGLASTGELFF
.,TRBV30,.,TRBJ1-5,TGTGCCTGGAGTGTTGACAGCAATCAGCCCCAGCATTTT,CAWSVDSNQPQHF
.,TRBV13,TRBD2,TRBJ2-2,TGTGCCAGCAGCATCTTCGGGACTAGCGCTGCCGGGGAGCTGTTTTTT,CASSIFGTSAAGELFF
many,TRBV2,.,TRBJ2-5,TGTGCCAGCAGTGAACAGACCTACCCGCAAGAGACCCAGTACTTC,CASSEQTYPQETQYF
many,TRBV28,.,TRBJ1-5,TGTGCCAGCAGTTCGACAGCCCGGAGCGGCAATCAGCCCCAGCATTTT,CASSSTARSGNQPQHF
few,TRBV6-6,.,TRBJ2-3,TGTGCCAGCAGTTACGCCGGGACCTACACAGATACGCAGTATTTT,CASSYAGTYTDTQYF
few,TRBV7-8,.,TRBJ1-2,TGTGCCAGCAGCTTTGAGGCTTCCTATGGCTACACCTTC,CASSFEASYGYTF
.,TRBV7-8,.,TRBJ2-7,TGTGCCAGCAGCTTGTTTCAGGGATTGTCCGAGCAGTACTTC,CASSLFQGLSEQYF
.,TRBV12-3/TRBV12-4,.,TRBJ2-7,TGTGCCAGCAGGCCAGACAGTACCTACGAGCAGTACTTC,CASRPDSTYEQYF
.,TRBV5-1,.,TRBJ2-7,TGCGCCAGCAGCTTGTCTCTCGGGGTGGTCGAGCAGTACTTC,CASSLSLGVVEQYF
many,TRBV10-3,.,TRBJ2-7,TGTGCCATCAGTGAAGAAGCATACGAGCAGTACTTC,CAISEEAYEQYF
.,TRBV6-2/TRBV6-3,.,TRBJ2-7,TGTGCCAGCAGTCCGGACGGGCGGCTGGGGGAGCAGTACTTC,CASSPDGRLGEQYF
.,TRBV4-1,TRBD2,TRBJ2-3,TGCGCCAGCAGCCAAGGTCGTAGTAGCGGGAACGAAGATACGCAGTATTTT,CASSQGRSSGNEDTQYF
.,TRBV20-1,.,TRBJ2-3,TGCAGTGCTAGAGCGGGGAGAGACACAGATACGCAGTATTTT,CSARAGRDTDTQYF
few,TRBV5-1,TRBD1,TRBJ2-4,TGCGCCAGCAGCTTGGAGGGACAGGGGGTCAAAAACATTCAGTACTTC,CASSLEGQGVKNIQYF
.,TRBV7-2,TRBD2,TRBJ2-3,TGTGCCAGCAGCTTGGGCGGGAGTATCACAGATACGCAGTATTTT,CASSLGGSITDTQYF
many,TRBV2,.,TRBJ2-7,TGTGCCAGCAGTGATGGCCAGATCTACGAGCAGTACTTC,CASSDGQIYEQYF
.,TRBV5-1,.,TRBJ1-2,TGCGCCAGCAGCTTGGACAGGGTTTACACCTTC,CASSLDRVYTF
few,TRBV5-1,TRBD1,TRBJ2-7,TGCGCCAGCACGCCGGGACAGGGCGACGAGCAGTACTTC,CASTPGQGDEQYF
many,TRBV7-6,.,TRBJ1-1,TGTGCCAGCAGCTTCAGTCACAGGAGCACTGAAGCTTTCTTT,CASSFSHRSTEAFF
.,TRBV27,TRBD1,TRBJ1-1,TGTGCCAGCAGTTCGACAGGGGCCGCAGGGTACACTGAAGCTTTCTTT,CASSSTGAAGYTEAFF
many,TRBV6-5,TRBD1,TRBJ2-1,TGTGCCAGCAGGATAACAGGGGGCAACTACAATGAGCAGTTCTTC,CASRITGGNYNEQFF
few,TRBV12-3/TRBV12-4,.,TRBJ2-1,TGTGCCAGCACCCCGAGGGCCCGGGGCAATGAGCAGTTCTTC,CASTPRARGNEQFF
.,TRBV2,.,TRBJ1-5,TGTGCCAGCAGTGGACGGGTCGGGCAGCCCCAGCATTTT,CASSGRVGQPQHF
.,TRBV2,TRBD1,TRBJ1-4,TGTGCCAGCAGCACGGGACAGGGATTGATAGTGATGAGTGGTGAAAAACTGTTTTTT,CASSTGQGLIVMSGEKLFF
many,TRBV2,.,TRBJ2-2,TGTGCCAGCAGTGGTTCAAGGGGCACCGGGGAGCTGTTTTTT,CASSGSRGTGELFF
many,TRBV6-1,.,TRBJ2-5,TGTGCCAGCAACAATCTGCAGGGAAACCAAGAGACCCAGTACTTC,CASNNLQGNQETQYF
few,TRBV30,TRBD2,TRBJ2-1,TGTGCCTGGAGGGGGATAGCGGGAAATGAGCAGTTCTTC,CAWRGIAGNEQFF
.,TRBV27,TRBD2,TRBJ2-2,TGTGCCAGCAGTTTATATGGACTAGCGGGAGGCCCGGGAAACGGGGAGCTGTTTTTT,CASSLYGLAGGPGNGELFF
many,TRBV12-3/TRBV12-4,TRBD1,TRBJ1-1,TGTGCCAGCATTACGGGACAGGGAGCCACTGAAGCTTTCTTT,CASITGQGATEAFF
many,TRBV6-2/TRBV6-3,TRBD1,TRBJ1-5,TGTGCCAGCAGTCTACCCTCAGTACGGACAGGGCTCAATCAGCCCCAGCATTTT,CASSLPSVRTGLNQPQHF